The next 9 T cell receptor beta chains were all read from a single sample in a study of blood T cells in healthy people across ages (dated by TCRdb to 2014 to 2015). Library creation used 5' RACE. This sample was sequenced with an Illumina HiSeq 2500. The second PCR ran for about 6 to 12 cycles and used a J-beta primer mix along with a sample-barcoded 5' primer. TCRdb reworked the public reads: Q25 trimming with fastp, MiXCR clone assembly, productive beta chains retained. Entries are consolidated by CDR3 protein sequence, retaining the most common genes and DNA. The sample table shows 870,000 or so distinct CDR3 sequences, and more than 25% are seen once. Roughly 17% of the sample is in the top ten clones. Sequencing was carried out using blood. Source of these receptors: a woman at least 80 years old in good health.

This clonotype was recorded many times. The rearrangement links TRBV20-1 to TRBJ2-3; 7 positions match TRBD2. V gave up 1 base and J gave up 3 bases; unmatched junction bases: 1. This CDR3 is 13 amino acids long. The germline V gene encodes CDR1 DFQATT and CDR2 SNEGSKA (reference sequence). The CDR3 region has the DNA TGCAGTGCTAGAGGCGGGGGTACAGATACGCAGTATTTT. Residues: CSARGGGTDTQYF.

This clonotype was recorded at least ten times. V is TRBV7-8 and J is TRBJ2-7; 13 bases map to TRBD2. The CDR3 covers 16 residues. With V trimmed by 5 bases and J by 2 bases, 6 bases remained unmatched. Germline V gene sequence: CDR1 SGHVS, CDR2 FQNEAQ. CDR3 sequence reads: CASSHVGLAGAYEQYF. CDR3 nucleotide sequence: TGTGCCAGCAGCCATGTCGGACTAGCGGGGGCCTACGAGCAGTACTTC.

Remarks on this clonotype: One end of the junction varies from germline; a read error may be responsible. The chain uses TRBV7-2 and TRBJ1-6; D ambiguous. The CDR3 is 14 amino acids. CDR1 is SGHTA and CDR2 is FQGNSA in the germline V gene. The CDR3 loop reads CASSLNAANSPRHF. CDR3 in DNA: TGTGCCAGCAGCCTTAATGCGGCTAATTCACCCCGCCACTTT.

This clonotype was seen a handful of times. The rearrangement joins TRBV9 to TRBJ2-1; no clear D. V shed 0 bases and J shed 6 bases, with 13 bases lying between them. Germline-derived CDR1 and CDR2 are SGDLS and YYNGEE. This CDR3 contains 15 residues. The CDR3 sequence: CASSVAPAAPNEQFF. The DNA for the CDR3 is TGTGCCAGCAGCGTAGCCCCTGCGGCCCCCAATGAGCAGTTCTTC.

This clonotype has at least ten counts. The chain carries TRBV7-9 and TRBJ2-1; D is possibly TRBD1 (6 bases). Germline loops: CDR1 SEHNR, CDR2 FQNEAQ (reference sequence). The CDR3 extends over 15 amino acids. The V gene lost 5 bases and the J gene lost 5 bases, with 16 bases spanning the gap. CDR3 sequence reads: CASSPAGVQNNEQFF. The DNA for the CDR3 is TGTGCCAGCAGCCCCGCAGGGGTTCAGAACAATGAGCAGTTCTTC.

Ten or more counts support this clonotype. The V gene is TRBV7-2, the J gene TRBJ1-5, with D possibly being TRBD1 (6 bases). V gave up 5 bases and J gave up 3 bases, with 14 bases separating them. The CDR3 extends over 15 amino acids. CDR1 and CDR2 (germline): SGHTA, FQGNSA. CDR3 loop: CASSMHRAINQPQHF. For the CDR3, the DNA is TGTGCCAGCAGCATGCACAGGGCGATCAATCAGCCCCAGCATTTT.

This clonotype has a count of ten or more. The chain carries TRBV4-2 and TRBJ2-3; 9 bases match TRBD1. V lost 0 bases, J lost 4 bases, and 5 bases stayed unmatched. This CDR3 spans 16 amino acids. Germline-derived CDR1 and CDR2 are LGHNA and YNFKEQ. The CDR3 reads CASSQEDRGVSDTQYF. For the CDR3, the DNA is TGTGCCAGCAGCCAAGAGGACAGGGGTGTTTCAGATACGCAGTATTTT.

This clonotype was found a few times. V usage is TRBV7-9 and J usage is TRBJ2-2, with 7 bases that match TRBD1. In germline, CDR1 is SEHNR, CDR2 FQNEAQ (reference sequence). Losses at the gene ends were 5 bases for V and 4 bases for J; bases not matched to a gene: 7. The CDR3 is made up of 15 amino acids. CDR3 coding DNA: TGTGCCAGCAGCCGGACAGGAGTGAGCACCGGGGAGCTGTTTTTT. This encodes CASSRTGVSTGELFF.

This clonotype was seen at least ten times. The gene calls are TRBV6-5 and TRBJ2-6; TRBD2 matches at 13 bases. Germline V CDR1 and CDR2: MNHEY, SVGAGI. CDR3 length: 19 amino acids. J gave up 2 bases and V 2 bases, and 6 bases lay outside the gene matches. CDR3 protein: CASSYPTGTSGTGANVLTF. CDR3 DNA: TGTGCCAGCAGTTACCCGACCGGGACTAGCGGGACTGGGGCCAACGTCCTGACTTTC.